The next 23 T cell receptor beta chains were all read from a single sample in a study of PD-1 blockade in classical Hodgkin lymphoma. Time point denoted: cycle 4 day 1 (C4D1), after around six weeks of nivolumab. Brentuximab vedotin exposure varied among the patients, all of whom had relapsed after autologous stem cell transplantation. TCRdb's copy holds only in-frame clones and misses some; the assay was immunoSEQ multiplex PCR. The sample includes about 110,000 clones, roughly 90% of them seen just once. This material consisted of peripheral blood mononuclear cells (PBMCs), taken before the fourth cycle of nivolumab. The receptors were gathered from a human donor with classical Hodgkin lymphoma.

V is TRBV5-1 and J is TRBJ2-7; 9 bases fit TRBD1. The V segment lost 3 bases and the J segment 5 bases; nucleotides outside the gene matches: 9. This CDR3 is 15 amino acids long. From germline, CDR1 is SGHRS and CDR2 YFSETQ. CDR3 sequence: CASSSRGTGSHEQYF. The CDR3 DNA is TGCGCCAGCAGCTCACGGGGGACAGGGTCCCACGAGCAGTACTTC.

In DNA, the CDR3 is TGTGCCAGCATCCAGAGGCAGGGACACTACTACGAGCAGTACTTC. It encodes CASIQRQGHYYEQYF. The chain couples TRBV6-5 to TRBJ2-7; D might be TRBD1 (6 bases). Germline lookup yields CDR1 MNHEY and CDR2 SVGAGI. The CDR3 consists of 15 residues. V lost 7 bases and J 3 bases, leaving 19 bases between the germline ends.

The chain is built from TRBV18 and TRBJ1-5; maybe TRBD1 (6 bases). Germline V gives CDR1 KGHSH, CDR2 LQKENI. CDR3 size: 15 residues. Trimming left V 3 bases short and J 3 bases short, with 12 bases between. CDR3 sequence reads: CASSPDRTDNQPQHF. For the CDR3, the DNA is TGTGCCAGCTCACCCGATAGGACAGACAATCAGCCCCAGCATTTT.

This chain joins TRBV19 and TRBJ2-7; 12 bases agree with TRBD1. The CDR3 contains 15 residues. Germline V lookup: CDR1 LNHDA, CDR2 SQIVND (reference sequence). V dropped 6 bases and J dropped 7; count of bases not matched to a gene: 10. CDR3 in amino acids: CASRAPGQGAREQYF. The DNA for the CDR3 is TGTGCCAGTAGGGCTCCGGGACAGGGGGCGCGGGAGCAGTACTTC.

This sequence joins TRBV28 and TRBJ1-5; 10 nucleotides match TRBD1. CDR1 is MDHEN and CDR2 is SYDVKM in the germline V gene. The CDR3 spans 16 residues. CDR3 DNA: TGTGGGGTCGACAGGGGGCAGAGATCCTTAGATCAGCCCCAGCATTTT. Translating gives CGVDRGQRSLDQPQHF.

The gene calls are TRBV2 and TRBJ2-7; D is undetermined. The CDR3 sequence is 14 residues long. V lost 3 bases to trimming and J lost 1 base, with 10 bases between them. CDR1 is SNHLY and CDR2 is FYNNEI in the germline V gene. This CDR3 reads CASSDSGQSYEQYF. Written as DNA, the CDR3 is TGTGCCAGCAGTGACTCTGGGCAGTCCTACGAGCAGTACTTC.

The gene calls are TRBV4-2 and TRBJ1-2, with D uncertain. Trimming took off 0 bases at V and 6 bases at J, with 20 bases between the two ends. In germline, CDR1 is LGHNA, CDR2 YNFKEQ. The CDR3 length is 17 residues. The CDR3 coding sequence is TGTGCCAGCAGCCAAGAGTTCCTAACAGAGTTTCGGAATGGCTACACCTTC. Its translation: CASSQEFLTEFRNGYTF.

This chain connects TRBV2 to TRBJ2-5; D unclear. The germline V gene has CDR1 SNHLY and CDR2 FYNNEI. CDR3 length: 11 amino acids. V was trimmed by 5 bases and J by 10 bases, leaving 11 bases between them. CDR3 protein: CASSPSGSQYF. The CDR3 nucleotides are TGTGCCAGCAGTCCTTCAGGAAGCCAGTACTTC.

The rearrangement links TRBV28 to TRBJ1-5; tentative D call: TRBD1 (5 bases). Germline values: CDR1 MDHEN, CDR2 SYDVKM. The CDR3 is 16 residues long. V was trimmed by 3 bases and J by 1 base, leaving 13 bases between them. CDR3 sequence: CASSFRVRASNQPQHF. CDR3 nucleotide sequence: TGTGCCAGCAGTTTTAGGGTCAGGGCGAGCAATCAGCCCCAGCATTTT.

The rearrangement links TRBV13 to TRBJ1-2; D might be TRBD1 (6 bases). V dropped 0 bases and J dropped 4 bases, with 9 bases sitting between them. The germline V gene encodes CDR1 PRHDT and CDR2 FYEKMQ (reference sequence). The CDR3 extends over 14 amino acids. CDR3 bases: TGTGCCAGCAGCTTAGGCGACAGGATCTATGGCTACACCTTC. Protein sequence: CASSLGDRIYGYTF.

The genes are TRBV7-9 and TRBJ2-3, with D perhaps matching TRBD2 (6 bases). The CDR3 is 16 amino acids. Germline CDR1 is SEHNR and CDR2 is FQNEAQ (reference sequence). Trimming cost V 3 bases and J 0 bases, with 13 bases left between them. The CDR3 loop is CASSLGLEPSTDTQYF. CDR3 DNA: TGTGCCAGCAGCTTGGGACTGGAACCTAGCACAGATACGCAGTATTTT.

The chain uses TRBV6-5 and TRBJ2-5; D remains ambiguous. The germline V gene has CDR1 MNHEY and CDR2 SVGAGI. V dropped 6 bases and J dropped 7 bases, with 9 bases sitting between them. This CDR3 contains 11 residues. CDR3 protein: CASSLMGTQYF. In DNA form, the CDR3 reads TGTGCCAGCAGCCTTATGGGGACCCAGTACTTC.

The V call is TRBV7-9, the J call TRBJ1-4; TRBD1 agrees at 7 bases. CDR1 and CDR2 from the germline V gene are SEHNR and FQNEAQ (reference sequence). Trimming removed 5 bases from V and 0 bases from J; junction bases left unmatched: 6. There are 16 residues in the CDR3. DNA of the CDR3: TGTGCCAGCAGCGACGTGGGGACAGCAACTAATGAAAAACTGTTTTTT. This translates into CASSDVGTATNEKLFF.

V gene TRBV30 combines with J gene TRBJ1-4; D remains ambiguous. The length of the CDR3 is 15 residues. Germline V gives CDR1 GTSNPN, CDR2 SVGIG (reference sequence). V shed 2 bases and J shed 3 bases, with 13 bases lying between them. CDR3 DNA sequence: TGTGCCTGGAGTCAACCGGACTTTTCTAATGAAAAACTGTTTTTT. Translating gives CAWSQPDFSNEKLFF.

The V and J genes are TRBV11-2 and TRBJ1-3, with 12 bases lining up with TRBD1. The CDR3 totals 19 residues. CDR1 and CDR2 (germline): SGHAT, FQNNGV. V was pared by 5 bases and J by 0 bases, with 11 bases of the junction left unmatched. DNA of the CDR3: TGTGCCAGCAGCACCCCGGGACAGGGGGCATTCCTCTCTGGAAACACCATATATTTT. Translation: CASSTPGQGAFLSGNTIYF.

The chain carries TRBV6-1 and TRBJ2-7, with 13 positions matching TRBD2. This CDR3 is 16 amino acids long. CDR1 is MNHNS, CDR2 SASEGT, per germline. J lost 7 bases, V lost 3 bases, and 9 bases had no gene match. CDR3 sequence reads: CASSDVGLAGEYEQYF. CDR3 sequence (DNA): TGTGCCAGCAGTGACGTTGGACTAGCGGGAGAGTATGAGCAGTACTTC.

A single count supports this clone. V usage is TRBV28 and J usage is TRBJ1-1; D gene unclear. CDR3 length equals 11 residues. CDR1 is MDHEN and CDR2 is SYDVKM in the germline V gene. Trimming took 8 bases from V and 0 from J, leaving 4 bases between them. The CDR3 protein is CASQLNTEAFF. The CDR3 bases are TGTGCCAGCCAGCTGAACACTGAAGCTTTCTTT.

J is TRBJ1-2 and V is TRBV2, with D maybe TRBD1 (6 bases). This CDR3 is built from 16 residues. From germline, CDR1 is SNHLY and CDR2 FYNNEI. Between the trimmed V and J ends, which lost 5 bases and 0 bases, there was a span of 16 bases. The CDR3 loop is CASSLQGHPSNYGYTF. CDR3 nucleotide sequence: TGTGCCAGCAGTCTACAGGGACATCCCTCTAACTATGGCTACACCTTC.

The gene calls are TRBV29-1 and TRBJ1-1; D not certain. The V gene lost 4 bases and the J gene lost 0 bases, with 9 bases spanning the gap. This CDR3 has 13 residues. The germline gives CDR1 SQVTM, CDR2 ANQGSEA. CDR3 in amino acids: CSVVSGMNTEAFF. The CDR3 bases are TGCAGCGTTGTGTCAGGAATGAACACTGAAGCTTTCTTT.

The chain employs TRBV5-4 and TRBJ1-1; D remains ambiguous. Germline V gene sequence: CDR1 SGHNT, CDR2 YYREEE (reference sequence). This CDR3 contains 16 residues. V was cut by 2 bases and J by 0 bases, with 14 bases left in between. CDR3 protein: CASSLIPPQMNTEAFF. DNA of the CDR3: TGTGCCAGCAGCTTAATACCCCCGCAGATGAACACTGAAGCTTTCTTT. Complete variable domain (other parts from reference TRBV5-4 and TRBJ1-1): ETGVTQSPTHLIKTRGQQVTLRCSSQSGHNTVSWYQQALGQGPQFIFQYYREEENGRGNFPPRFSGLQFPNYSSELNVNALELDDSALYLCASSLIPPQMNTEAFFGQGTRLTVV.

The CDR3 region has the DNA TGTGCCTGGAGTGTGTCTAGCGTAGGGACCCAGTACTTC. This translates into CAWSVSSVGTQYF. The chain combines TRBV30 with TRBJ2-5; tentative D call: TRBD2 (6 bases). The ends were cut back, 0 bases at V and 7 bases at J, with 12 bases in the middle. The CDR3 runs 13 residues. Germline V CDR1 and CDR2: GTSNPN, SVGIG (reference sequence).

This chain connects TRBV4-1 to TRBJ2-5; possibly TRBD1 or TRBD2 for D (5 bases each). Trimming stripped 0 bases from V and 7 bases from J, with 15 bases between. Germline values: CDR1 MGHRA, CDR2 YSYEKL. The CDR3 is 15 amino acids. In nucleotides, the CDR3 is TGCGCCAGCAGCCAAGACTGGGACGGATCGAGGACCCAGTACTTC. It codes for CASSQDWDGSRTQYF.

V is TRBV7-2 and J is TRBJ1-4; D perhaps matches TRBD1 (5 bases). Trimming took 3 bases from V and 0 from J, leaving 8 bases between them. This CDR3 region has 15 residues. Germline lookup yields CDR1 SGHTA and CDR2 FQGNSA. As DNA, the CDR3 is TGTGCCAGCAGCTTGGGGACTTCAACTAATGAAAAACTGTTTTTT. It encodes CASSLGTSTNEKLFF.